This record looks at one TCR beta chain sequence and its context. Its cognate antigen has yet to be identified. No base qualities exist here, and no much larger clone lies one base off it. The data derive from a study of post-analysis software for immune sequencing data (dated by TCRdb to between 2014 and 2016). Broadly, across the study: Disease courses on record covered relapsing-remitting, secondary progressive and progressive-relapsing multiple sclerosis, though some patients had no subtype annotation. A subset of samples was prepared in parallel using single-end sample barcoding, then pooled and co-amplified after Illumina adapter ligation. The patient repertoires were set against about 12 previously published healthy control repertoires from donors whose ages ranged from roughly 6 to 25 years. Summary of the overall study and its limitations: Direct clustering with F measure showed strong co-clustering of samples prepared in the same batch, prompting a batch-effect correction. The control group was slightly older than the multiple sclerosis patient group. Normalized Chao1 diversity was significantly lower in multiple sclerosis patients than controls, suggesting substantial peripheral T-cell clonal expansion.

TCR beta repertoires were profiled from peripheral blood of under 15 young patients with multiple sclerosis to demonstrate the VDJtools post-analysis software. Multiple sclerosis patients were children and adolescents aged about 6 to 17 years. Library method: PCR. Instrument on record: Illumina HiSeq 2500. To reduce PCR and sequencing biases, unique molecular identifiers were built into the TCR beta cDNA libraries. Every 1 to 10 million input T cells yielded approximately 500,000 cDNA molecules, meaning each molecule approximated one T cell. The patient libraries were prepared and sequenced with the same protocol used for the earlier healthy control dataset. Samples belonging to the same batch were prepared together, multiplexed and sequenced on a shared HiSeq lane. The source study handled its data this way. MIGEC was used to process the raw barcoded reads, and molecular identifier groups with only a single read were discarded before consensus assembly and CDR3 extraction. Clonotype tables were post-analysed with VDJtools, normalizing diversity by down-sampling all datasets to the smallest sample size. In repertoire overlap clustering, CDR3 amino acid sequences, but not nucleotide sequences, were matched to correct batch-related cross-sample contamination. TCRdb reworked the public reads: Q25 trimming with fastp, MiXCR clone assembly, productive beta chains retained. Every entry covers one CDR3 protein and lists the most common genes and DNA from its rows. TCRdb, not the authors, supplied the V and J calls. This sample is represented by 700,000 to 900,000 distinct CDR3 sequences; roughly 50% of them were singletons. The top ten constitute approximately 4.4% of the sample.

Sequencing was performed on blood. This clonotype was obtained from a girl between 5 and 17 years old with multiple sclerosis.

The DNA sequence is TGTGCCAGCAGCCAAGACTGGGCGGCCTACAATGAGCAGTTCTTC. The translation is CASSQDWAAYNEQFF. The V gene is TRBV3-1 and the J gene is TRBJ2-1; the D gene remains uncertain. Deletion took 0 bases off V and 2 bases off J, with a span of 8 bases between the germline ends. The CDR3 covers 15 residues, taking in both the cysteine and the phenylalanine. Left in the record is the CDR3 DNA by itself, 45 bases read in frame from the first base. Sequences LGHDT (CDR1) and YNNKEL (CDR2) are obtained from the germline V gene (reference sequence).